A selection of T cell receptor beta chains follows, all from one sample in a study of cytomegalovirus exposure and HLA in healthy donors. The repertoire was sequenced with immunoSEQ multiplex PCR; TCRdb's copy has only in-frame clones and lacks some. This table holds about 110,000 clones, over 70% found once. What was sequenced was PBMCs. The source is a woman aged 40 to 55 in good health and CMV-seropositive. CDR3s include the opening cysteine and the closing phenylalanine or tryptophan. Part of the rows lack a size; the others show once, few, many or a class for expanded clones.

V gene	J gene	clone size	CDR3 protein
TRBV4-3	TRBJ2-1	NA	CASSQDVGQGNNEQFF
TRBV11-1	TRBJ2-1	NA	CASSLGQDNEQFF
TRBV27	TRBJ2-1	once	CASSTMTGGNEQFF
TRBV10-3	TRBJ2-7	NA	CAISTSFTGGRGYEQYF
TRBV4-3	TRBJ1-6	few	CASSQDLGGLPENRLNSPLHF
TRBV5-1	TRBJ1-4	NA	CASRPGTGDEKLFF
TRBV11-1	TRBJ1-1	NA	CASSLWGQGAKTEAFF
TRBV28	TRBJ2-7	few	CASSQSGTGGYGPITYEQYF
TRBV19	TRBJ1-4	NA	CASNGHTQWRGEKLFF
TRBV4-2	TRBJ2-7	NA	CASSLGWQGATEQYF
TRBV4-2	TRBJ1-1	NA	CASSPLRTGMNTEAFF
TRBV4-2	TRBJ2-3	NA	CASSRKGASGGLTDTQYF
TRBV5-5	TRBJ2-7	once	CASSLGAGGIYEQYF
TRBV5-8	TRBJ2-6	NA	CASSLRGAGANVLTF
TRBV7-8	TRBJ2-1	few	CASSSQRTGRTEQFF
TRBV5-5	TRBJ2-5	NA	CAGRGQLQETQYF
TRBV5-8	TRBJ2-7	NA	CASTRREGYEQYF
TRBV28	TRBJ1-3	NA	CASSLGPGSGNTIYF
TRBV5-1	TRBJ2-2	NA	CASSLSPGERWAGELFF
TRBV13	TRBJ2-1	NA	CASSFPGQPYNEQFF
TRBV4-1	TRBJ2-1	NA	CASSQDPGLAFDEQFF
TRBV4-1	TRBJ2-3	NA	CASSGTSSGGTDTQYF
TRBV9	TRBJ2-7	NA	CASSGNLVHEQYF
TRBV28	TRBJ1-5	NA	CASTRTARSGQPQHF
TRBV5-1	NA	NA	CASSIGQGVYEQYF
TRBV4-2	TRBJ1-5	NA	CASSLGTGTTQPQHF
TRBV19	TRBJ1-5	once	CASLGVIGQPQHF
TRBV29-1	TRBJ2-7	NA	CSVSQASYEQYF
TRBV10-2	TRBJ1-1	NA	CASSTLTGVAHTEAFF
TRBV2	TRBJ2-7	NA	CASRGKTGIVAEQYF
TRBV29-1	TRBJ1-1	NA	CSVVKDSVGTEAFF
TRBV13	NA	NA	CASSWFLRASYEQYF
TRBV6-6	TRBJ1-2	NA	CASFRQGRNYGYTF
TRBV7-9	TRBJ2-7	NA	CSSSPTETYEQYF
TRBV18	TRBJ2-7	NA	CASSPLSVGEGEQYF
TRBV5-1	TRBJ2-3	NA	CASSFGDFADTQYF